This TCR beta chain was sequenced during a study of blood T cell repertoires in COVID-19. Across the whole study: The origin of the acute and convalescent COVID-19 samples was the United States, Italy and Spain. From T cells, B-cell-depleted T cells, or PBMCs came the material, which was cDNA or gDNA.

The table came from immunoSEQ multiplex PCR; TCRdb's copy has only in-frame clones and leaves some out. Of a few hundred thousand clones listed, more than 70% are singletons. Enrolment of Seattle patients took place during active infection, and they were followed longitudinally. The sequence was obtained from a woman in her 30s with COVID-19, enrolled during active disease. Sequenced material: peripheral blood.

The CDR3 DNA sequence: TGTGCCAGCAGCCCCCGCGAGGGGAGGCTACCCTACGAGCAGTACTTC. This sequence encodes CASSPREGRLPYEQYF. The chain has TRBV28 and TRBJ2-7, with D maybe TRBD2 (6 bases). V was clipped by 6 bases and J by 2 bases, with 20 bases between them. CDR1 is MDHEN and CDR2 is SYDVKM in the germline V gene. This CDR3 has 16 residues.